These T cell receptor beta chains were read from a single sample in a study of blood T cells in healthy people across ages. In TCRdb, the 5' RACE reads were re-called with MiXCR into one record per CDR3 protein. The sample has some 760,000 distinct CDR3 sequences, about 25% seen once. Separately, the same data were catalogued under a study of T cells of mothers and their children.

Sequences were obtained from blood. The receptors stem from a boy aged 5-17 years in good health. Both conserved end residues are part of each CDR3. The D gene is left open where the match is weak. For some rows the clone size is stated as once, few or many, or as a class when expanded; others skip it.

>TRBV6-6|TRBJ2-7|few|TRBD2
TGTGCCAGCACCGCCGGGACTAGCTCCTACGAGCAGTACTTC
CASTAGTSSYEQYF
>TRBV7-3|TRBJ2-1|NA|TRBD2
TGTGCCAGCAGCCGTGGGACTAGCGGGAGAAATGAGCAGTTCTTC
CASSRGTSGRNEQFF
>TRBV7-9|TRBJ1-2|NA|TRBD1
TGTGCCAGCAGCTTTCGAGTAGGCCTACAGGGGGCGAATGGCTACACCTTC
CASSFRVGLQGANGYTF
>TRBV12-3/TRBV12-4|TRBJ2-7|few|TRBD1
TGTGCCAGCAGTAGACAAGCCGGGACAGCGTACGAGCAGTACTTC
CASSRQAGTAYEQYF
>TRBV6-1|TRBJ2-1|few|NA
TGTGCCAGCAGTGACCTTGTGGGTGGCTCCTACAATGAGCAGTTCTTC
CASSDLVGGSYNEQFF
>TRBV7-9|TRBJ1-4|NA|NA
TGTGCCAGCAGTCACTCCTCAGCAACTAATGAAAAACTGTTTTTT
CASSHSSATNEKLFF
>TRBV25-1|TRBJ1-2|few|NA
TGTGCCAGCCGCGGCAGGGATCCTAACTATGGCTACACCTTC
CASRGRDPNYGYTF
>TRBV7-2|TRBJ1-3|few|NA
TGTGCCAGCACACCGGGACAACGTTTAAACACCATATATTTT
CASTPGQRLNTIYF
>TRBV18|TRBJ1-6|NA|TRBD1
TGTGCCAGCTCACCACCGGGGGGACAGGGGATTTCACCCCTCCACTTT
CASSPPGGQGISPLHF
>TRBV20-1|TRBJ2-3|NA|NA
TGCAGTGCCACGGTCAGGGTCTCTAGCACAGATACGCAGTATTTT
CSATVRVSSTDTQYF
>TRBV29-1|TRBJ2-3|NA|TRBD2
TGCAGCGTTGAAGGGGTTAGCGGGGGGAGCACAGATACGCAGTATTTT
CSVEGVSGGSTDTQYF
>TRBV12-3/TRBV12-4|TRBJ2-1|few|TRBD1
TGTGCCAGCAGTTTCCGACAGGGGGCAACGAATGAGCAGTTCTTC
CASSFRQGATNEQFF
>TRBV6-1|TRBJ2-7|NA|TRBD1
TGTGCCAGCAGTGTCGCTACAGGGGGCTCCGAGCAGTACTTC
CASSVATGGSEQYF
>TRBV29-1|TRBJ2-1|NA|NA
TGCAGCGTTGAAGTTGGACAGCCAAGTGAGCAGTTCTTC
CSVEVGQPSEQFF
>TRBV27|TRBJ2-7|many|NA
TGTGCCAGCAGTTTACGACAGACCGTATACGAGCAGTACTTC
CASSLRQTVYEQYF
>TRBV29-1|TRBJ2-7|few|NA
TGCAGCGTTGAAGGGGGGCTAGAGTACGAGCAGTACTTC
CSVEGGLEYEQYF
>TRBV29-1|TRBJ1-1|NA|NA
TGCAGCGTTGTCCCAGGGGCTGAAGCTTTCTTT
CSVVPGAEAFF
>TRBV5-1|TRBJ2-1|NA|NA
TGCGCCAGCGCGACGTACAATGAGCAGTTCTTC
CASATYNEQFF
>TRBV29-1|TRBJ1-1|NA|NA
TGCAGCGTTGAAATGTTGGGTGTCGGAAAAGCTTTCTTT
CSVEMLGVGKAFF
>TRBV20-1|TRBJ2-2|few|NA
TGCAGTGCAGCGGAGAACACCGGGGAGCTGTTTTTT
CSAAENTGELFF